The rows below give T cell receptor beta chains drawn from one sample of a study of identical twins. TCRdb itself ran the 5' RACE reads through MiXCR, one entry per CDR3 protein. The sample lists just over 500,000 distinct CDR3 sequences; 22% were seen once. These sequences were also reported in another study, on T cells expressing NK-cell markers.

Sequenced input: CD4+ T cells sorted from blood. Receptor source: a woman aged 18-30 years in good health. Both conserved end residues are part of each CDR3. Fields, in order: J gene, V gene, clone size, D gene, CDR3 DNA, CDR3 protein. D genes are given only for firm matches. Size is omitted from some rows. Given values are once, few, many or a class for expanded clones.

j_gene: TRBJ1-2
v_gene: TRBV5-1
abundance: few
d_gene: -
CDR3nt: TGCGCCAGCAGCCCGATACCCAGCAGCTATGGCTACACCTTC
CDR3aa: CASSPIPSSYGYTF

j_gene: TRBJ2-1
v_gene: TRBV27
abundance: -
d_gene: TRBD2
CDR3nt: TGTGCCAGCCGCCGATGGTCGGGCGGGGGTAGTTTTAGGAGTGAGCAGTTCTTC
CDR3aa: CASRRWSGGGSFRSEQFF

j_gene: TRBJ1-2
v_gene: TRBV12-3/TRBV12-4
abundance: -
d_gene: -
CDR3nt: TGTGCCAGCAGCCGACAGGTCGCAAGAGTTAGGTTCGACGGCTACACCTTC
CDR3aa: CASSRQVARVRFDGYTF

j_gene: TRBJ2-3
v_gene: TRBV4-3
abundance: -
d_gene: -
CDR3nt: TGCGCCAGCAGCCAAGGGGGGGGCGACACAGATACGCAGTATTTT
CDR3aa: CASSQGGGDTDTQYF

j_gene: TRBJ2-7
v_gene: TRBV12-3/TRBV12-4
abundance: few
d_gene: TRBD2
CDR3nt: TGTGCCAGCAGATGGGCTAGCGGGGGCGAGCAGTACTTC
CDR3aa: CASRWASGGEQYF

j_gene: TRBJ1-2
v_gene: TRBV5-5
abundance: -
d_gene: -
CDR3nt: TGTGCCAGCAGCCATATGGAGAACTATGGCTACACCTTC
CDR3aa: CASSHMENYGYTF

j_gene: TRBJ2-3
v_gene: TRBV20-1
abundance: few
d_gene: -
CDR3nt: TGCAGTGCTAGAGCCCAGGGGGGGGCGACAAATACGCAGTATTTT
CDR3aa: CSARAQGGATNTQYF

j_gene: TRBJ2-5
v_gene: TRBV4-2
abundance: -
d_gene: TRBD2
CDR3nt: TGTGCCAGCAGCCGAACTAGCGGGGGGGTAGAGGAGACCCAGTACTTC
CDR3aa: CASSRTSGGVEETQYF

j_gene: TRBJ2-7
v_gene: TRBV3-1
abundance: -
d_gene: TRBD2
CDR3nt: TGTGCCAGCAGCCATGGGACTAGCGGGAGGATCCGGGGGTGGTACGAGCAGTACTTC
CDR3aa: CASSHGTSGRIRGWYEQYF

j_gene: TRBJ2-1
v_gene: TRBV5-1
abundance: -
d_gene: -
CDR3nt: TGCGCCAGCAGCCGCCGGGAGAGGGGGAATGAGCAGTTCTTC
CDR3aa: CASSRRERGNEQFF

j_gene: TRBJ2-7
v_gene: TRBV5-1
abundance: -
d_gene: TRBD2
CDR3nt: TGCGCCAGCGGGACGACTAGCGGGAGTTCCGAGCAGTACTTC
CDR3aa: CASGTTSGSSEQYF

j_gene: TRBJ1-5
v_gene: TRBV12-3/TRBV12-4
abundance: few
d_gene: -
CDR3nt: TGTGCCAGCACCCAGGACCTGGGGAATCAGCCCCAGCATTTT
CDR3aa: CASTQDLGNQPQHF

j_gene: TRBJ2-7
v_gene: TRBV7-2
abundance: -
d_gene: -
CDR3nt: TGTGCCAGCAGCTTAGTGGGCCCCTACTCCTACGAGCAGTACTTC
CDR3aa: CASSLVGPYSYEQYF

j_gene: TRBJ1-1
v_gene: TRBV27
abundance: -
d_gene: TRBD1
CDR3nt: TGTGCCAGCAGGCCGGGACAGTATCTCACTGAAGCTTTCTTT
CDR3aa: CASRPGQYLTEAFF

j_gene: TRBJ2-1
v_gene: TRBV5-1
abundance: few
d_gene: TRBD2
CDR3nt: TGCGCCAGCAGCTTGAGTCTAGCGGGGGGGTCCCTCCGTCACAATGAGCAGTTCTTC
CDR3aa: CASSLSLAGGSLRHNEQFF

j_gene: TRBJ2-2
v_gene: TRBV9
abundance: -
d_gene: TRBD2
CDR3nt: TGTGCCAGCAGCGTGTGGACTAGCCCCAACACCGGGGAGCTGTTTTTT
CDR3aa: CASSVWTSPNTGELFF

j_gene: TRBJ2-4
v_gene: TRBV29-1
abundance: few
d_gene: -
CDR3nt: TGCAGCGTTGAAGACAGGGGATCGAAAAACATTCAGTACTTC
CDR3aa: CSVEDRGSKNIQYF

j_gene: TRBJ2-2
v_gene: TRBV7-2
abundance: -
d_gene: -
CDR3nt: TGTGCCAGCAGCTTAGTAGCAGCTGCCGGGGAGCTGTTTTTT
CDR3aa: CASSLVAAAGELFF

j_gene: TRBJ2-5
v_gene: TRBV10-3
abundance: -
d_gene: -
CDR3nt: TGTGCCATCAGCAGACCAGCCCAAGAGACCCAGTACTTC
CDR3aa: CAISRPAQETQYF

j_gene: TRBJ2-1
v_gene: TRBV11-2
abundance: few
d_gene: TRBD1
CDR3nt: TGTGCCAGCAGCTCAACGACAGGGGTTAATGAGCAGTTCTTC
CDR3aa: CASSSTTGVNEQFF

j_gene: TRBJ2-3
v_gene: TRBV4-2
abundance: -
d_gene: -
CDR3nt: TGTGCCAGCAGCCCTAAGGTTGGTGGGGGGGCAGCAGATACGCAGTATTTT
CDR3aa: CASSPKVGGGAADTQYF

j_gene: TRBJ1-1
v_gene: TRBV10-3
abundance: -
d_gene: TRBD1
CDR3nt: TGTGCCATCAGTGAGGCCGGCAGGGGGGGGACTGAAGCTTTCTTT
CDR3aa: CAISEAGRGGTEAFF

j_gene: TRBJ2-2
v_gene: TRBV4-2
abundance: few
d_gene: TRBD1
CDR3nt: TGTGCCAGCAGCTTGGACAGGGGGCAAGGGAGGGAGCTGTTTTTT
CDR3aa: CASSLDRGQGRELFF

j_gene: TRBJ2-2
v_gene: TRBV12-3/TRBV12-4
abundance: few
d_gene: -
CDR3nt: TGTGCCAGCAGTTCCTCCCCCCGGGCGGGCACCGGGGAGCTGTTTTTT
CDR3aa: CASSSSPRAGTGELFF

j_gene: TRBJ2-7
v_gene: TRBV7-9
abundance: -
d_gene: TRBD1
CDR3nt: TGTGCCAGCAGCTTACGACCGGGACAGCAAGAATACGAGCAGTACTTC
CDR3aa: CASSLRPGQQEYEQYF

j_gene: TRBJ1-1
v_gene: TRBV11-2
abundance: few
d_gene: -
CDR3nt: TGTGCCAGCAGCTTAAGGGAGGACACTGAAGCTTTCTTT
CDR3aa: CASSLREDTEAFF

j_gene: TRBJ2-1
v_gene: TRBV5-1
abundance: few
d_gene: TRBD2
CDR3nt: TGCGCCAGCAGCAATGGACTAGCGGTTTACAATGAGCAGTTCTTC
CDR3aa: CASSNGLAVYNEQFF

j_gene: TRBJ2-3
v_gene: TRBV5-1
abundance: -
d_gene: -
CDR3nt: TGCGCCAGCAGAATAGAGGACCGAGATACGCAGTATTTT
CDR3aa: CASRIEDRDTQYF

j_gene: TRBJ2-1
v_gene: TRBV11-1
abundance: -
d_gene: -
CDR3nt: TGTGCCAGCAGCTCCCCCCGAAGCCACAATGAGCAGTTCTTC
CDR3aa: CASSSPRSHNEQFF

j_gene: TRBJ2-5
v_gene: TRBV20-1
abundance: few
d_gene: -
CDR3nt: TGCAGTGCTAGAGTCCCGGCTTTCCAAGAGACCCAGTACTTC
CDR3aa: CSARVPAFQETQYF

j_gene: TRBJ2-1
v_gene: TRBV7-9
abundance: -
d_gene: TRBD2
CDR3nt: TGTGCCAGCAGCCGACCCCCAGCGGGAGATGGGCAGTTCTTC
CDR3aa: CASSRPPAGDGQFF

j_gene: TRBJ2-1
v_gene: TRBV5-6
abundance: few
d_gene: -
CDR3nt: TGTGCCAGCAGCTTGCGGCTAGACGGTGAGCAGTTCTTC
CDR3aa: CASSLRLDGEQFF

j_gene: TRBJ2-3
v_gene: TRBV27
abundance: -
d_gene: -
CDR3nt: TGTGCCAGCAAGGGCCTAAAGGTATCAGATACGCAGTATTTT
CDR3aa: CASKGLKVSDTQYF

j_gene: TRBJ2-5
v_gene: TRBV7-8
abundance: -
d_gene: TRBD2
CDR3nt: TGTGCCAGCAGCCTGAGGCGGGAGGGCTCTCGCGAGACCCAGTACTTC
CDR3aa: CASSLRREGSRETQYF

j_gene: TRBJ2-1
v_gene: TRBV6-2/TRBV6-3
abundance: -
d_gene: -
CDR3nt: TGTGCCAGCAGTTACGGACTTTTTGGGAATGAGCAGTTCTTC
CDR3aa: CASSYGLFGNEQFF

j_gene: TRBJ2-1
v_gene: TRBV20-1
abundance: -
d_gene: -
CDR3nt: TGCAGTGCCCACCGCGCAGGGTCCTCCTACAATGAGCAGTTCTTC
CDR3aa: CSAHRAGSSYNEQFF

j_gene: TRBJ2-7
v_gene: TRBV3-1
abundance: -
d_gene: -
CDR3nt: TGTGCCAGCACCCCTAAGGGGGTTAGATGTGTCTTGTGGTACTTC
CDR3aa: CASTPKGVRCVLWYF

j_gene: TRBJ2-7
v_gene: TRBV30
abundance: few
d_gene: TRBD2
CDR3nt: TGTGCCTGGAGCGCGCTAGCGGGATATGAGCAGTACTTC
CDR3aa: CAWSALAGYEQYF

j_gene: TRBJ2-7
v_gene: TRBV7-9
abundance: -
d_gene: TRBD2
CDR3nt: TGTGCCAGCAGCTTAGGAGGGGGAGCGGGAGAGCAGGATGAGCAGTACTTC
CDR3aa: CASSLGGGAGEQDEQYF

j_gene: TRBJ1-6
v_gene: TRBV20-1
abundance: few
d_gene: -
CDR3nt: TGCAGTGCTAGAACATTCAATTCACCCCTCCACTTT
CDR3aa: CSARTFNSPLHF

j_gene: TRBJ2-7
v_gene: TRBV12-3/TRBV12-4
abundance: many
d_gene: -
CDR3nt: TGTGCCAGCAGTTTCGGAGGGACCGAGCAGTACTTC
CDR3aa: CASSFGGTEQYF

j_gene: TRBJ2-5
v_gene: TRBV20-1
abundance: few
d_gene: -
CDR3nt: TGCAGTGCTCAACCCCGGGGGTCTGCAGAGACCCAGTACTTC
CDR3aa: CSAQPRGSAETQYF

j_gene: TRBJ2-6
v_gene: TRBV7-2
abundance: -
d_gene: TRBD2
CDR3nt: TGTGCCAGCAGCTTACGGGGGGGCGCTGGGGCCAACGTCCTGACTTTC
CDR3aa: CASSLRGGAGANVLTF

j_gene: TRBJ1-1
v_gene: TRBV20-1
abundance: -
d_gene: TRBD1
CDR3nt: TGCAGTGCGAGACAGGGGGCCTGGTATACTGAAGCTTTCTTT
CDR3aa: CSARQGAWYTEAFF